These 15 T cell receptor beta chains were all obtained from the same sample, sequenced in a study of CD39 and CD103 CD8 tumor-infiltrating T cells. Data came from immunoSEQ multiplex PCR; TCRdb stores just in-frame clones and leaves some out. This table has about 17,000 clones, 85% to 95% appearing once. Sequencing was carried out using CD8+ T cells sorted from blood. This sample's subset: total memory CD8 T cells (CD45RA-CCR7+/-) from blood or uninvolved lymph node. These TCRs come from a human donor with head and neck squamous cell carcinoma.

The chain recombines TRBV19 with TRBJ1-1; D is uncertain. This CDR3 is built from 12 residues. Germline V gene lookup returns CDR1 LNHDA and CDR2 SQIVND (reference sequence). The V end was cut by 9 bases, the J end by 8 bases, with 16 bases between. Written as DNA, the CDR3 is TGTGCCAGCACCTCGGGAATTACGGAAGCTTTCTTT. Its protein product is CASTSGITEAFF.

This clone was detected only once. The chain is built from TRBV28 and TRBJ2-5, with TRBD1 as a possible D gene (6 bases). Trimming pared 5 bases from V and 1 base from J, leaving 11 bases between. This CDR3 is built from 14 residues. Germline CDR1 MDHEN, CDR2 SYDVKM. CDR3: CASSDTGSQETQYF. CDR3 bases: TGTGCCAGCAGTGATACAGGGAGCCAAGAGACCCAGTACTTC.

V is TRBV14 and J is TRBJ1-2; no clear D gene. V was pared by 4 bases and J by 2 bases, with 5 bases between. The germline gives CDR1 SGHDN, CDR2 FVKESK. The CDR3 runs to 12 residues. CDR3 sequence reads: CASSPSNYGYTF. The CDR3 DNA is TGTGCCAGCAGCCCATCCAACTATGGCTACACCTTC.

The genes are TRBV6-5 and TRBJ2-7, with D perhaps assigned TRBD1 or TRBD2 (5 bases each). The CDR3 is 16 residues long. Per germline, CDR1 MNHEY and CDR2 SVGAGI. V shed 0 bases and J shed 0 bases, with 12 bases lying between them. CDR3 coding DNA: TGTGCCAGCAGTTACTCGGCAGGGACGATCTCCTACGAGCAGTACTTC. Translation: CASSYSAGTISYEQYF.

V gene TRBV6-5 combines with J gene TRBJ1-2; D is uncertain. This CDR3 is 16 amino acids long. Germline CDR1 is MNHEY and CDR2 is SVGAGI. V lost 0 bases and J 4 bases, leaving 15 bases between the germline ends. Here the CDR3 reads CASSYSGFSSVYGYTF. CDR3 nucleotides: TGTGCCAGCAGTTACTCGGGCTTCTCATCGGTCTATGGCTACACCTTC.

The rearrangement uses TRBV7-8 and TRBJ2-5; 7 bases align to TRBD1. Per germline, CDR1 SGHVS and CDR2 FQNEAQ. CDR3 size: 13 residues. The V and J ends lost 5 bases and 5 bases, in that order; junction bases with no gene match: 5. The CDR3 bases are TGTGCCAGCAGCCGACAGGGTTTGGAGACCCAGTACTTC. Its translation is CASSRQGLETQYF.

This clone was counted a single time. The chain is built from TRBV4-1 and TRBJ1-2; the D gene is possibly TRBD1 (5 bases). V lost 4 bases, J lost 4 bases, and 13 bases lay in between. The CDR3 contains 14 residues. Germline-derived CDR1 and CDR2 are MGHRA and YSYEKL. The CDR3 is CASSPLAGGYGYTF. The CDR3 nucleotides read TGCGCCAGCAGCCCCCTGGCCGGGGGCTATGGCTACACCTTC.

CDR3 amino acids: CAISEGGPTDTQYF. The CDR3 DNA reads TGTGCCATCAGTGAAGGGGGCCCCACAGATACGCAGTATTTT. This chain uses TRBV10-3 with TRBJ2-3, with TRBD1 matching over 7 bases. V was pared by 3 bases and J by 2 bases, with 2 bases of the junction left unmatched. The CDR3 covers 14 residues. Germline CDR1 and CDR2: ENHRY and SYGVKD.

V and J are TRBV28 and TRBJ1-6; TRBD1 is a possible D gene (5 bases). In germline, CDR1 is MDHEN, CDR2 SYDVKM. This CDR3 is built from 17 residues. The V and J ends lost 4 bases and 5 bases respectively, with 18 bases between them. CDR3 coding DNA: TGTGCCAGCAGTTCCCCCCTACAAGGGGCTGATAATTCACCCCTCCACTTT. It is translated as CASSSPLQGADNSPLHF.

The chain links TRBV15 to TRBJ2-7, with D maybe TRBD2 (6 bases). V was shortened by 0 bases and J by 2 bases, with 11 bases between the two germline ends. The CDR3 extends over 15 amino acids. Germline V lookup: CDR1 LNHNV, CDR2 YYDKDF (reference sequence). The CDR3 DNA reads TGTGCCACCAGCAGAGATCGACTAGAAACCTACGAGCAGTACTTC. Amino acid sequence: CATSRDRLETYEQYF.

In DNA, the CDR3 is TGTGCCAGCAGCTTCCTGGGTTCCGGCTACACCTTC. This codes for CASSFLGSGYTF. The chain has TRBV7-9 and TRBJ1-2; D ambiguous. The CDR3 has 12 residues. V lost 3 bases to trimming and J lost 8 bases, with 10 bases between them. CDR1 SEHNR and CDR2 FQNEAQ come from the germline V gene (reference sequence).

The chain employs TRBV5-5 and TRBJ1-1, with 7 bases identical to TRBD1. This CDR3 is built from 14 residues. The germline V gene has CDR1 SGHKS and CDR2 YYEKEE (reference sequence). Germline trimming cut 5 bases from V and 3 bases from J; bases unmatched to any gene: 7. CDR3: CASRADRVHTEAFF. CDR3 DNA: TGTGCCAGCAGAGCCGACAGGGTTCACACTGAAGCTTTCTTT.

This chain links TRBV6-5 with TRBJ1-1; maybe TRBD1 (5 bases). Germline assignment: CDR1 MNHEY and CDR2 SVGAGI. V dropped 2 bases and J dropped 2 bases, with 9 bases sitting between them. The CDR3 spans 14 residues. CDR3 DNA sequence: TGTGCCAGCAGTTACGGAGGGGACAACACTGAAGCTTTCTTT. Its protein product is CASSYGGDNTEAFF.

A single count supports this clone. The chain joins TRBV9 to TRBJ2-1, with 13 bases that match TRBD2. The V gene's germline CDR1 is SGDLS and CDR2 YYNGEE. Trimming removed 4 bases from V and 5 bases from J; junction bases left unmatched: 6. The CDR3 covers 16 residues. CDR3 nucleotide sequence: TGTGCCAGCAGCTCAACCGGGACTAGCGGGGACAATGAGCAGTTCTTC. Translating gives CASSSTGTSGDNEQFF.

CDR3 sequence reads: CASSESQGAQAKNIQYF. CDR3 sequence (DNA): TGTGCCAGCAGTGAATCCCAGGGGGCCCAAGCCAAAAACATTCAGTACTTC. This chain connects TRBV25-1 to TRBJ2-4; 8 nucleotides align to TRBD1. CDR1 is MGHDK, CDR2 SYGVNS, per germline. CDR3 size: 17 residues. Trimming cost V 1 base and J 0 bases; bases outside gene matches: 5.